The next 31 T cell receptor beta chains were all read from a single sample in a study of neoadjuvant anti-PD-1 for oral cavity cancer. Method: immunoSEQ multiplex PCR; TCRdb's copy keeps in-frame clones and lacks some. The sample shows 15,000 to 20,000 clones, around two thirds of them seen only once. The specimen was PBMCs, collected before nivolumab (anti-PD-1) treatment. The receptors here all came from a person between 40 and 85 years old with oral cavity squamous cell carcinoma.

The gene calls are TRBV7-9 and TRBJ1-5; a possible D gene is TRBD1 (6 bases). The CDR3 has 14 amino acids. Germline values: CDR1 SEHNR, CDR2 FQNEAQ (reference sequence). Trimming left V 5 bases short and J 1 base short, with 9 bases between. The CDR3 here is CASSPGVSNQPQHF. DNA for the CDR3: TGTGCCAGCAGCCCAGGGGTCAGCAATCAGCCCCAGCATTTT.

This rearrangement joins TRBV30 to TRBJ1-5; 8 bases map to TRBD1. Germline V lookup: CDR1 GTSNPN, CDR2 SVGIG (reference sequence). V lost 7 bases to trimming and J lost 6 bases; unmatched junction nucleotides: 8. The CDR3 is made up of 13 amino acids. The CDR3 is CASTGQGGQPQHF. For the CDR3, the DNA is TGTGCCTCTACCGGACAGGGTGGTCAGCCCCAGCATTTT.

This clone was seen a few times. This chain joins TRBV5-1 and TRBJ2-1, with TRBD2 matching over 11 bases. Germline-derived CDR1 and CDR2 are SGHRS and YFSETQ. The CDR3 is 15 residues long. Trimming took 4 bases from V and 9 from J; bases not matched to a gene: 9. CDR3 nucleotides: TGCGCCAGCAGCCGCGAGACTAGCGGGAAGGGTGAGCAGTTCTTC. It specifies CASSRETSGKGEQFF.

The genes are TRBV29-1 and TRBJ1-1; 7 nucleotides agree with TRBD1. Trimming removed 6 bases from V and 5 bases from J; junction bases left unmatched: 6. The CDR3 contains 12 residues. Per germline, CDR1 SQVTM and CDR2 ANQGSEA. DNA for the CDR3: TGCAGCGTCCTGGACAGGCGAACTGAAGCTTTCTTT. This gives the protein CSVLDRRTEAFF.

This rearrangement joins TRBV27 to TRBJ2-7; 9 positions agree with TRBD2. The length of the CDR3 is 15 residues. Germline values: CDR1 MNHEY, CDR2 SMNVEV (reference sequence). After removal of 5 bases from V and 6 bases from J, the junction contained 11 bases not matched to a gene. CDR3 protein: CASSPLGLATLEQYF. CDR3 nucleotides: TGTGCCAGCAGTCCCCTCGGACTAGCGACTCTCGAGCAGTACTTC.

The V call is TRBV28, the J call TRBJ2-5; the D call may be TRBD1 or TRBD2 (5 bases each). Per the germline V gene, CDR1 is MDHEN and CDR2 is SYDVKM. The CDR3 totals 16 residues. V lost 5 bases to trimming and J lost 1 base, with 17 bases between them. The CDR3 DNA reads TGTGCCAGCAGTGGCCCCGGGGCCGGCAGCCAAGAGACCCAGTACTTC. It encodes CASSGPGAGSQETQYF.

The rearrangement links TRBV7-9 to TRBJ2-7; possible D gene TRBD2, 5 bases. The length of the CDR3 is 13 residues. Germline CDR1 reads SEHNR; CDR2 reads FQNEAQ (reference sequence). Trimming stripped 5 bases from V and 6 bases from J, with 14 bases between. For the CDR3, the DNA is TGTGCCAGCAGCCCCTCGACTCGGGGCGAGCAGTACTTC. This gives the protein CASSPSTRGEQYF.

The rearrangement links TRBV6-6 to TRBJ2-1, with 12 bases identical to TRBD2. The germline CDR1 and CDR2 sequences are MNHNY and SVGAGI (reference sequence). J was trimmed by 2 bases and V by 4 bases; bases with no gene match: 3. The CDR3 loop spans 16 amino acids. CDR3 sequence: CASSSTSGSPYNEQFF. As DNA, the CDR3 is TGTGCCAGCAGTTCGACTAGCGGGAGCCCCTACAATGAGCAGTTCTTC.

This clone was picked up one time. The chain has TRBV28 and TRBJ2-5; D remains ambiguous. CDR3 length: 14 residues. Per the germline V gene, CDR1 is MDHEN and CDR2 is SYDVKM. V was pared by 3 bases and J by 1 base, with 9 bases between. CDR3 in amino acids: CASSLGGSQETQYF. The CDR3 region has the DNA TGTGCCAGCAGTTTGGGTGGCAGCCAAGAGACCCAGTACTTC.

This chain links TRBV6-6 with TRBJ1-5, with 8 bases matching TRBD1. The CDR3 totals 14 residues. The junction had 3 bases not matched to a gene; V was cut back by 5 bases and J by 3 bases. The germline V gene encodes CDR1 MNHNY and CDR2 SVGAGI (reference sequence). This CDR3 reads CASSGQGDNQPQHF. In DNA, the CDR3 is TGTGCCAGCAGTGGACAGGGCGACAATCAGCCCCAGCATTTT.

This clone has only a few counts. J is TRBJ2-7 and V is TRBV5-6; D remains unclear. CDR1 and CDR2 from the germline V gene are SGHDT and YYEEEE. The CDR3 sequence is 13 residues long. V lost 4 bases and J 4 bases, leaving 12 bases between the germline ends. The CDR3 is CASSLVGLYEQYF. Here the CDR3 DNA reads TGTGCCAGCAGCCTGGTAGGGCTATACGAGCAGTACTTC.

As DNA, the CDR3 is TGTGCCAGCAGCGGGGCTACGACTAGCGGCTACAATGAGCAGTTCTTC. Translating it yields CASSGATTSGYNEQFF. The chain employs TRBV9 and TRBJ2-1; 9 positions match TRBD2. The germline V gene encodes CDR1 SGDLS and CDR2 YYNGEE. J lost 3 bases, V lost 3 bases, and 7 bases had no gene match. The CDR3 runs 16 residues.

The chain carries TRBV5-1 and TRBJ1-2; 7 bases line up with TRBD1. The CDR3 has 13 amino acids. Trimming removed 0 bases from V and 6 bases from J; junction bases left unmatched: 2. CDR1 and CDR2 from the germline V gene are SGHRS and YFSETQ. CDR3 sequence reads: CASSLGQGDGYTF. In DNA, the CDR3 is TGCGCCAGCAGCTTGGGACAGGGCGATGGCTACACCTTC.

This clone has just a few counts. A read error may produce the germline difference seen at one junction end. The chain joins TRBV7-7 to TRBJ2-1; 9 bases align to TRBD2. Germline V gene data show CDR1 as SSHAT and CDR2 as FNYEAQ (reference sequence). This CDR3 has 17 residues. CDR3 region: CASSLEVAGVAYNEQFF. In DNA, the CDR3 is TGTGCTAGCAGCTTAGAGGTAGCGGGAGTTGCCTACAATGAGCAGTTCTTC.

The V gene is TRBV2, the J gene TRBJ1-5; no clear D gene. V lost 3 bases to trimming and J lost 0 bases, with 9 bases between them. This CDR3 has 15 amino acids. Germline values: CDR1 SNHLY, CDR2 FYNNEI. The CDR3, as DNA: TGTGCCAGCAGTGAGACGTGGGCTAGCAATCAGCCCCAGCATTTT. The encoded protein is CASSETWASNQPQHF.

The rearrangement uses TRBV7-2 and TRBJ1-4, with D possibly TRBD1 on 5 matching bases. The CDR3 extends over 16 amino acids. V was shortened by 5 bases and J by 3 bases, with 16 bases between the two germline ends. The germline V gene encodes CDR1 SGHTA and CDR2 FQGNSA. DNA of the CDR3: TGTGCCAGCAGCCCCCGGGGCCTGGGACCTAATGAAAAACTGTTTTTT. Translation: CASSPRGLGPNEKLFF.

The chain couples TRBV2 to TRBJ2-2, with D unresolved. CDR1 and CDR2 from the germline V gene are SNHLY and FYNNEI. Trimming shortened V by 2 bases and J by 5 bases, and 6 bases separated the two germline ends. The length of the CDR3 is 13 residues. The CDR3 DNA reads TGTGCCAGCAGTGAACGTTGGACCGGGGAGCTGTTTTTT. Translated: CASSERWTGELFF.

The chain has TRBV9 and TRBJ2-7; possibly TRBD1 for D (7 bases). Trimming removed 0 bases at V and 9 bases at J, with 13 bases between. Germline V CDR1 and CDR2: SGDLS, YYNGEE. The length of the CDR3 is 13 residues. The CDR3 protein is CASSVGTQGGQYF. The CDR3 DNA reads TGTGCCAGCAGCGTAGGAACCCAGGGGGGGCAGTACTTC.

V gene TRBV5-1 combines with J gene TRBJ2-1; possible D gene TRBD2, 6 bases. CDR3 length: 16 residues. CDR1 and CDR2 from the germline V gene are SGHRS and YFSETQ. The V gene lost 0 bases and the J gene lost 7 bases, with 17 bases spanning the gap. The CDR3 DNA reads TGCGCCAGCAGCTTGGGGGGCGGGAAGGCTCAGAATGAGCAGTTCTTC. The encoded protein is CASSLGGGKAQNEQFF.

The chain joins TRBV2 to TRBJ2-4; a possible D gene is TRBD2 (6 bases). Germline CDR1 and CDR2: SNHLY and FYNNEI. This CDR3 has 14 amino acids. V lost 4 bases to trimming and J lost 4 bases, with 11 bases between them. The CDR3 DNA is TGTGCCAGCAGTGGTGAGGAGGGGAAAAACATTCAGTACTTC. It translates to CASSGEEGKNIQYF.

This rearrangement joins TRBV29-1 to TRBJ2-7; D not certain. The V gene lost 1 base and the J gene lost 2 bases, with 3 bases spanning the gap. This CDR3 spans 11 amino acids. In germline, CDR1 is SQVTM, CDR2 ANQGSEA. CDR3 nucleotide sequence: TGCAGCGTTGAAGCCCCCTACGAGCAGTACTTC. It specifies CSVEAPYEQYF.

V usage is TRBV9 and J usage is TRBJ2-1; D unresolved. This CDR3 comprises 15 residues. V lost 0 bases to trimming and J lost 0 bases, with 7 bases between them. The germline V gene has CDR1 SGDLS and CDR2 YYNGEE. The CDR3 DNA follows: TGTGCCAGCAGCGTAGGCCGTTACTCCTACAATGAGCAGTTCTTC. Residues: CASSVGRYSYNEQFF.

This chain joins TRBV2 and TRBJ1-5; D remains unclear. Trimming stripped 2 bases from V and 1 base from J, with 9 bases between. Germline V lookup: CDR1 SNHLY, CDR2 FYNNEI. The CDR3 has 15 residues. The CDR3 bases are TGTGCCAGCAGTGAATGGAGGAGCAGCAATCAGCCCCAGCATTTT. It encodes CASSEWRSSNQPQHF.

The sample holds a few counts of this clone. This chain uses TRBV27 with TRBJ1-2, with D unresolved. V was shortened by 5 bases and J by 7 bases, with 17 bases between the two germline ends. Per germline, CDR1 MNHEY and CDR2 SMNVEV (reference sequence). The CDR3 is 14 residues long. The DNA of the CDR3 is TGTGCCAGCAGTCCCACGTCTAGAGCCCTTGGCTACACCTTC. This encodes CASSPTSRALGYTF.

This clone has more than one count but fewer than ten. The J gene is TRBJ1-1, the V gene TRBV30; D is unclear. Germline V CDR1 and CDR2: GTSNPN, SVGIG (reference sequence). This CDR3 spans 11 amino acids. V was cut by 3 bases and J by 11 bases, with 13 bases left in between. The CDR3 sequence: CAWSHPVGAFF. The DNA of the CDR3 is TGTGCCTGGAGCCATCCGGTTGGGGCTTTCTTT.

V usage is TRBV30 and J usage is TRBJ2-5; D perhaps matches TRBD1 (5 bases). This CDR3 has 13 amino acids. The germline V and J ends were trimmed by 2 bases and 3 bases, with 10 bases remaining between them. Germline CDR1 and CDR2: GTSNPN and SVGIG (reference sequence). The CDR3 region is CAWSMQGKETQYF. The CDR3, as DNA: TGTGCCTGGAGTATGCAGGGTAAAGAGACCCAGTACTTC.

This clone was counted only a few times. This chain connects TRBV19 to TRBJ1-2; D is uncertain. V shed 3 bases and J shed 2 bases, with 13 bases lying between them. The CDR3 spans 15 residues. The germline V gene has CDR1 LNHDA and CDR2 SQIVND (reference sequence). CDR3 sequence: CASSIKGDGNYGYTF. The DNA of the CDR3 is TGTGCCAGTAGTATCAAGGGCGACGGAAACTATGGCTACACCTTC.

The chain recombines TRBV5-1 with TRBJ2-1; TRBD2 agrees at 8 bases. CDR1 SGHRS and CDR2 YFSETQ come from the germline V gene. This CDR3 comprises 15 residues. The trim removed 0 bases at V and 7 bases at J, leaving 6 bases unmatched. This CDR3 reads CASSLVGRAQNEQFF. The CDR3 DNA is TGCGCCAGCAGCTTGGTCGGGAGGGCCCAGAATGAGCAGTTCTTC.

The chain links TRBV29-1 to TRBJ2-5; D perhaps matches TRBD2 (5 bases). The V end was cut by 7 bases, the J end by 7 bases, with 16 bases between. This CDR3 has 12 amino acids. Germline loops: CDR1 SQVTM, CDR2 ANQGSEA. The chain's CDR3 is CSAGGEPGTQYF. The CDR3 DNA sequence: TGCAGCGCTGGAGGCGAGCCGGGGACCCAGTACTTC.

The sample holds a few counts of this clone. The CDR3 loop reads CASTRQGDNWAFF. CDR3 DNA sequence: TGTGCCAGCACCCGACAGGGAGACAATTGGGCTTTCTTT. The rearrangement uses TRBV2 and TRBJ1-1; 7 nucleotides agree with TRBD1. This CDR3 is 13 amino acids long. The germline gives CDR1 SNHLY, CDR2 FYNNEI. Trimming cost V 7 bases and J 11 bases; bases outside gene matches: 13.

The chain recombines TRBV10-2 with TRBJ1-2, with a weak D call TRBD1 (6 bases). CDR1 and CDR2 (germline): WSHSY, SAAADI. The CDR3 totals 15 residues. The V gene lost 4 bases and the J gene lost 7 bases, with 19 bases spanning the gap. In nucleotides, the CDR3 is TGCGCCAGCAGTGGCTCCACAGGGACACTGGGTGGCTACACCTTC. Translation gives CASSGSTGTLGGYTF.